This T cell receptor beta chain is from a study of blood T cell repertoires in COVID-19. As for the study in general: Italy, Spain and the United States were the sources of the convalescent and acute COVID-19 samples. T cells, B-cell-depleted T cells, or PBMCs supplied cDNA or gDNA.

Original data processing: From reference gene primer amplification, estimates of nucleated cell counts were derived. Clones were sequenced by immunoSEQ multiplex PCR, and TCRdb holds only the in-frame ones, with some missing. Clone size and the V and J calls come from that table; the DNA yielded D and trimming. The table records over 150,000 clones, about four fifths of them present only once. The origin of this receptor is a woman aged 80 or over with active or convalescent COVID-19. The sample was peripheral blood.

This CDR3 is CASSLRQGASGPEQFF. Written as DNA, the CDR3 is TGTGCCAGCAGCCTACGACAGGGGGCAAGTGGTCCTGAGCAGTTCTTC. This chain connects TRBV11-1 to TRBJ2-1, with 10 bases that match TRBD1. The CDR3 extends over 16 amino acids. Trimming removed 5 bases from V and 9 bases from J; junction bases left unmatched: 13. CDR1 SGHAT and CDR2 FQDESV come from the germline V gene (reference sequence). Complete variable domain (other parts from reference TRBV11-1 and TRBJ2-1): EAEVAQSPRYKITEKSQAVAFWCDPISGHATLYWYRQILGQGPELLVQFQDESVVDDSQLPKDRFSAERLKGVDSTLKIQPAELGDSAMYLCASSLRQGASGPEQFFGPGTRLTVL.